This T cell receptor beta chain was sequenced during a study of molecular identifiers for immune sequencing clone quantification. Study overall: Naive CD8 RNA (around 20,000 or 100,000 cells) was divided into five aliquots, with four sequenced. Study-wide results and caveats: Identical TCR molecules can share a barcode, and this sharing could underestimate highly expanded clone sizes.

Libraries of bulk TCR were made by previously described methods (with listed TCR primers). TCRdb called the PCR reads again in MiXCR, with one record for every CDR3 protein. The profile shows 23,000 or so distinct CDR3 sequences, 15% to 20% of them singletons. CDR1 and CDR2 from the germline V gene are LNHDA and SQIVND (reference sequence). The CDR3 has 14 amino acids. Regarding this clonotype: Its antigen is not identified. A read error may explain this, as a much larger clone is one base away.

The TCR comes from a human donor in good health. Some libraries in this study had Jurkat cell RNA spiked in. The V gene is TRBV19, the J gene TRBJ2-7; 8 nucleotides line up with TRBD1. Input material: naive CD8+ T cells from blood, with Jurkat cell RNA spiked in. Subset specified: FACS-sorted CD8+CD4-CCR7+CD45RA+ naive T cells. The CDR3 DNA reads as TGTGCCAGTAGCCCGACAGGGGCAACCTACGAGCAGTGCTTC. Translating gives CASSPTGATYEQCF.